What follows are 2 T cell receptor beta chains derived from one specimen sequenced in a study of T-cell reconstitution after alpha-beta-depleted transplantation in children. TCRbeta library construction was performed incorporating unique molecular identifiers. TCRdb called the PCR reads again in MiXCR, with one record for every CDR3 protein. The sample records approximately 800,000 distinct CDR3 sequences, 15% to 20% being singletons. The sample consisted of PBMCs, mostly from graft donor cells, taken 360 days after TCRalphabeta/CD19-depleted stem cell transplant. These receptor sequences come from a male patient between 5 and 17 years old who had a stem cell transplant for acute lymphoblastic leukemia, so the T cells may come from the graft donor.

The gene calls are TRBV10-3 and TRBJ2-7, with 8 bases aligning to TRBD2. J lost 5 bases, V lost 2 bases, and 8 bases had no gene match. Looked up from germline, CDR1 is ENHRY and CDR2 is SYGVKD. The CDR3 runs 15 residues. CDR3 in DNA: TGTGCCATCAGTGAGATAAGAGCGGGAGTCAACGAGCAGTACTTC. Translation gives CAISEIRAGVNEQYF.

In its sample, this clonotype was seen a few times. The CDR3 spells CASSQDWSIAYEQYF. DNA for the CDR3: TGTGCCAGCAGCCAAGACTGGAGCATTGCCTACGAGCAGTACTTC. This chain uses TRBV3-1 with TRBJ2-7; D not certain. Germline values: CDR1 LGHDT, CDR2 YNNKEL (reference sequence). The V gene lost 0 bases and the J gene lost 2 bases, with 11 bases spanning the gap. The CDR3 runs to 15 residues.